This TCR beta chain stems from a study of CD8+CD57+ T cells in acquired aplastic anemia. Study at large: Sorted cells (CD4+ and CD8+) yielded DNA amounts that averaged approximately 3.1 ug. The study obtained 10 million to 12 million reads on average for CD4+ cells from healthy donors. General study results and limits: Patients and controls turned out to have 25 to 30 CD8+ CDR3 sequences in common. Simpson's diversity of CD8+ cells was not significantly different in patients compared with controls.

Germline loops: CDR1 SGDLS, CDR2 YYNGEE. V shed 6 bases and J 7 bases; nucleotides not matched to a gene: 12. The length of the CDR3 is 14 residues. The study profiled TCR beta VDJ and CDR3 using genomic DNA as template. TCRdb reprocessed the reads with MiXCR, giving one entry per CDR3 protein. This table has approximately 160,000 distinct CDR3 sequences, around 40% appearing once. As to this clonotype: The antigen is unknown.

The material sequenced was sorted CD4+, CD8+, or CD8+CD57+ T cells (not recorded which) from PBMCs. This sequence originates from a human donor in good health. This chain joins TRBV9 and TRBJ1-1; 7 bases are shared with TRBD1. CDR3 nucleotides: TGTGCCAGCACCAGGGGAGGGGGCGAGGATGAAGCTTTCTTT. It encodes CASTRGGGEDEAFF. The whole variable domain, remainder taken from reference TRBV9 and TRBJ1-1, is DSGVTQTPKHLITATGQRVTLRCSPRSGDLSVYWYQQSLDQGLQFLIQYYNGEERAKGNILERFSAQQFPDLHSELNLSSLELGDSALYFCASTRGGGEDEAFFGQGTRLTVV.